The T cell receptor beta chain under discussion was sequenced for a study of T cells in localized non-small cell lung cancer. Study outcomes and limitations: Among the top 100 tumor clones, a median 57 appeared in adjacent lung. Maximal T cell clonality occurred in uninvolved adjacent lung, with tumor ranking below it. The study sequenced only one region of the tumor. As a result, intratumor heterogeneity could not be excluded and remains possible.

The germline V gene has CDR1 MNHEY and CDR2 SMNVEV (reference sequence). This CDR3 region has 13 residues. Trimming stripped 5 bases from V and 5 bases from J, with 12 bases between. Notes on this clone: The antigen is not known.

Sequencing used immunoSEQ multiplex PCR; TCRdb keeps in-frame clones, though not all of them. Of tens of thousands of clones listed, approximately 87% are singletons. The sequence came from a man between 40 and 70 years old with stage II squamous cell lung carcinoma. This sequence joins TRBV27 and TRBJ1-1, with D perhaps TRBD1 (5 bases). The sample here was PBMCs, taken before any cancer treatment. CDR3 loop: CASSRDGLTEAFF. The CDR3 DNA follows: TGTGCCAGCAGTCGGGACGGATTAACTGAAGCTTTCTTT.